These 25 T cell receptor beta chains share one sample of origin, sequenced in a study of blood T cell repertoires in COVID-19. Libraries were prepared by immunoSEQ multiplex PCR; TCRdb keeps only in-frame clonotypes and omits some of them. The sample has 90,000 to 120,000 clones; 75% to 95% are singletons. Sequencing input: peripheral blood. Receptor source: a woman in her twenties or thirties with acute or convalescent COVID-19.

This clone was seen only once. J is TRBJ1-2 and V is TRBV24-1, with 9 bases matching TRBD1. Germline values: CDR1 KGHDR, CDR2 SFDVKD. With 3 bases clipped from V and 0 bases from J, the junction kept 10 bases outside the gene matches. There are 18 residues in the CDR3. CDR3 residues: CATSDGGTGKRANYGYTF. In DNA, the CDR3 is TGTGCCACCAGTGATGGGGGGACAGGGAAGCGGGCTAACTATGGCTACACCTTC.

This clone was counted between two and nine times. The chain combines TRBV12-3 or TRBV12-4 with TRBJ2-1; D might be TRBD1 (5 bases). The V gene lost 7 bases and the J gene lost 8 bases, with 12 bases spanning the gap. CDR3 length equals 12 residues. The CDR3 sequence is CASTPGIHEQFF. CDR3 nucleotide sequence: TGTGCCAGCACCCCAGGGATTCATGAGCAGTTCTTC.

This chain joins TRBV30 and TRBJ1-4; 9 positions match TRBD1. This CDR3 is 14 amino acids long. Per germline, CDR1 GTSNPN and CDR2 SVGIG (reference sequence). V dropped 4 bases and J dropped 7; count of bases not matched to a gene: 7. As DNA, the CDR3 is TGTGCCTGGAATTCCGGGACAGGGCGTGAAAAACTGTTTTTT. Its translation: CAWNSGTGREKLFF.

This chain links TRBV24-1 with TRBJ2-3; maybe TRBD1 (6 bases). The CDR3 has 16 residues. Germline CDR1 KGHDR, CDR2 SFDVKD. V shed 0 bases and J shed 4 bases, with 13 bases lying between them. The CDR3 protein is CATSDLKTGSADTQYF. For the CDR3, the DNA is TGTGCCACCAGTGATTTGAAAACAGGGTCCGCAGATACGCAGTATTTT.

The rearrangement joins TRBV19 to TRBJ1-2, with TRBD1 identical over 10 bases. In germline, CDR1 is LNHDA, CDR2 SQIVND (reference sequence). The V and J ends lost 8 bases and 4 bases, in that order; junction bases with no gene match: 13. There are 16 residues in the CDR3. The CDR3 region has the DNA TGTGCCAGTGCCCGAGAACCGGGACAGGGGATCTATGGCTACACCTTC. Translation gives CASAREPGQGIYGYTF.

V is TRBV30 and J is TRBJ2-7; 9 nucleotides line up with TRBD1. V dropped 1 base and J dropped 5; count of bases not matched to a gene: 9. CDR1 is GTSNPN, CDR2 SVGIG, per germline (reference sequence). This CDR3 region has 15 residues. CDR3 DNA sequence: TGTGCCTGGAGTGGGCGGACAGGGGATTCAAACGAGCAGTACTTC. Its translation is CAWSGRTGDSNEQYF.

V usage is TRBV4-2 and J usage is TRBJ2-7; no reliable D call. V was clipped by 0 bases and J by 5 bases, with 5 bases between them. Per the germline V gene, CDR1 is LGHNA and CDR2 is YNFKEQ. CDR3 length equals 12 residues. The CDR3: CASSQDVNEQYF. CDR3 DNA: TGTGCCAGCAGCCAAGATGTAAACGAGCAGTACTTC.

This chain connects TRBV2 to TRBJ2-1; TRBD2 matches at 8 bases. Germline V gene data show CDR1 as SNHLY and CDR2 as FYNNEI. With V trimmed by 5 bases and J by 2 bases, 5 bases remained unmatched. This CDR3 region has 15 residues. The CDR3 DNA reads TGTGCCAGCAGTTTATCGGGACTAGCCTACAATGAGCAGTTCTTC. Amino acid sequence: CASSLSGLAYNEQFF.

The rearrangement joins TRBV6-5 to TRBJ1-2, with D tentatively TRBD1 (5 bases). Germline values: CDR1 MNHEY, CDR2 SVGAGI. Deletions cut 6 bases from V and 8 bases from J, with 16 bases between. The CDR3 consists of 13 residues. Written as DNA, the CDR3 is TGTGCCAGCAGCGCGACAGAGTCGGGCGGCTACACCTTC. Its protein product is CASSATESGGYTF.

The rearrangement joins TRBV2 to TRBJ1-3, with D possibly matching TRBD1 (5 bases). V was trimmed by 2 bases and J by 0 bases, leaving 8 bases between them. The CDR3 has 15 residues. CDR1 SNHLY and CDR2 FYNNEI come from the germline V gene. CDR3 DNA sequence: TGTGCCAGCAGTGAACCCCAGGGCTCTGGAAACACCATATATTTT. Residues: CASSEPQGSGNTIYF.

The V gene is TRBV5-6, the J gene TRBJ2-7; 7 nucleotides match TRBD1. Per germline, CDR1 SGHDT and CDR2 YYEEEE. The J segment lost 0 bases and the V segment lost 2 bases, leaving 8 bases of the junction unmatched. This CDR3 spans 16 amino acids. The CDR3 region is CASSFAGTASSYEQYF. DNA for the CDR3: TGTGCCAGCAGCTTTGCCGGGACAGCGAGCTCCTACGAGCAGTACTTC.

J is TRBJ2-2 and V is TRBV9; D possibly corresponds to TRBD2 (6 bases). The CDR3 has 14 amino acids. Germline V gives CDR1 SGDLS, CDR2 YYNGEE. V was clipped by 3 bases and J by 5 bases, with 11 bases between them. CDR3 loop: CASSAGLNTGELFF. DNA for the CDR3: TGTGCCAGCAGCGCGGGACTTAATACCGGGGAGCTGTTTTTT.

The chain links TRBV4-2 to TRBJ2-7; D gene uncertain. CDR1 and CDR2 from the germline V gene are LGHNA and YNFKEQ. V dropped 1 base and J dropped 0 bases, with 7 bases sitting between them. The CDR3 has 14 residues. CDR3 bases: TGTGCCAGCAGCCAAGGGGCCCGCTCCTACGAGCAGTACTTC. Translation gives CASSQGARSYEQYF.

The rearrangement uses TRBV7-9 and TRBJ1-2; 9 nucleotides line up with TRBD1. CDR3 size: 12 residues. Germline loops: CDR1 SEHNR, CDR2 FQNEAQ (reference sequence). V shed 5 bases and J 6 bases; nucleotides not matched to a gene: 1. The CDR3 protein is CASSRTGDGYTF. The DNA of the CDR3 is TGTGCCAGCAGCCGGACAGGGGATGGCTACACCTTC.

The chain carries TRBV12-3 or TRBV12-4 and TRBJ1-1; D unresolved. This CDR3 spans 12 amino acids. V was cut by 5 bases and J by 5 bases, with 9 bases left in between. CDR3 protein: CASSRDGTEAFF. As DNA, the CDR3 is TGTGCCAGCAGTCGAGACGGGACTGAAGCTTTCTTT.

Concerning this clone: A junction boundary mismatches the germline segment, possibly from a read error. V usage is TRBV28 and J usage is TRBJ2-2, with TRBD2 matching 11 bases. Germline V gene data show CDR1 as MDHEN and CDR2 as SYDVKM. The CDR3 spans 13 residues. The DNA for the CDR3 is TGTGCCAGCAGCGAACGTACTAGCGGGAGCGCGGGTTTT. This sequence encodes CASSERTSGSAGF. Full variable domain (remainder filled in from reference TRBV28 and TRBJ2-2): DVKVTQSSRYLVKRTGEKVFLECVQDMDHENMFWYRQDPGLGLRLIYFSYDVKMKEKGDIPEGYSVSREKKERFSLILESASTNQTSMYLCASSERTSGSAGFGEGSRLTVL.

The J gene is TRBJ2-4, the V gene TRBV5-1, with 8 bases fitting TRBD2. CDR1 and CDR2 from the germline V gene are SGHRS and YFSETQ. This CDR3 spans 16 amino acids. V dropped 0 bases and J dropped 6; count of bases not matched to a gene: 8. CDR3 coding DNA: TGCGCCAGCAGCTTGGCCGGGATAGCGGGGACAAACATTCAGTACTTC. Protein: CASSLAGIAGTNIQYF. The entire variable domain, with the rest obtained from reference TRBV5-1 and TRBJ2-4, is as follows: KAGVTQTPRYLIKTRGQQVTLSCSPISGHRSVSWYQQTPGQGLQFLFEYFSETQRNKGNFPGRFSGRQFSNSRSEMNVSTLELGDSALYLCASSLAGIAGTNIQYFGAGTRLSVL.

The chain recombines TRBV24-1 with TRBJ1-2; maybe TRBD1 (6 bases). CDR3 length equals 13 residues. Per the germline V gene, CDR1 is KGHDR and CDR2 is SFDVKD. V was trimmed by 1 base and J by 14 bases, leaving 16 bases between them. The CDR3 region is CATSDFLGTSFTF. CDR3 DNA sequence: TGTGCCACCAGTGATTTCTTGGGGACAAGTTTTACCTTC.

This clone was observed a single time. The CDR3 here is CAIRGQSNSPLHF. In DNA, the CDR3 is TGTGCCATCAGAGGACAGAGTAATTCACCCCTCCACTTT. This chain links TRBV10-3 with TRBJ1-6; tentative D call: TRBD1 (6 bases). CDR3 size: 13 residues. Between the trimmed V and J ends, which lost 6 bases and 6 bases, there was a span of 9 bases. Germline V lookup: CDR1 ENHRY, CDR2 SYGVKD.

This rearrangement joins TRBV7-6 to TRBJ2-1, with 13 bases identical to TRBD2. V was clipped by 5 bases and J by 10 bases; unmatched bases: 14. There are 17 residues in the CDR3. Germline-derived CDR1 and CDR2 are SGHVS and FNYEAQ. This CDR3 is CASSITSGRATDREQFF. The CDR3 DNA reads TGTGCCAGCAGCATTACTAGCGGGAGGGCTACGGACAGGGAGCAGTTCTTC.

The chain has TRBV28 and TRBJ2-7; the D is unclear. Per germline, CDR1 MDHEN and CDR2 SYDVKM. V was clipped by 7 bases and J by 3 bases, with 16 bases between them. The CDR3 covers 14 residues. For the CDR3, the DNA is TGTGCCAGCAAAGCCTCACAGTTTATCTACGAGCAGTACTTC. It codes for CASKASQFIYEQYF.

Worth noting for this clone: The junction does not match germline at one end; this may be a read error. The chain is built from TRBV11-3 and TRBJ2-7; the D gene is possibly TRBD2 (6 bases). This CDR3 is built from 13 residues. Germline CDR1 reads SGHNT; CDR2 reads YENEEA. CDR3 region: CVSAPGLNYEQYF. The CDR3 bases are TGTGTCAGCGCCCCGGGACTTAACTACGAGCAGTACTTC.

The V call is TRBV27, the J call TRBJ1-4, with D unresolved. V lost 7 bases, J lost 3 bases, and 12 bases lay in between. The CDR3 sequence is 14 residues long. Germline CDR1 is MNHEY and CDR2 is SMNVEV (reference sequence). For the CDR3, the DNA is TGTGCCAGCAAACTCATCGGGGCTAATGAAAAACTGTTTTTT. This codes for CASKLIGANEKLFF.

The V call is TRBV27, the J call TRBJ2-2, with 12 bases matching TRBD2. From germline, CDR1 is MNHEY and CDR2 SMNVEV (reference sequence). The CDR3 has 15 residues. J was trimmed by 5 bases and V by 6 bases; bases with no gene match: 4. The CDR3 region is CASSWTSGDTGELFF. The CDR3 DNA is TGTGCCAGCAGCTGGACTAGCGGGGATACCGGGGAGCTGTTTTTT.

The CDR3 spells CASSVRQGTDTQYF. The CDR3 nucleotides read TGTGCCAGCAGCGTTCGACAGGGGACCGATACGCAGTATTTT. The chain has TRBV9 and TRBJ2-3, with 8 bases matching TRBD1. J was trimmed by 6 bases and V by 2 bases; bases with no gene match: 5. Looked up from germline, CDR1 is SGDLS and CDR2 is YYNGEE. This CDR3 region has 14 residues.